What follows describes a single T cell receptor beta chain. Which antigen it targets is not known. No qualities accompany the bases; no much larger clone lies one base away. The receptor library was made with the immunoSEQ multiplex PCR assay. For the multiplex PCR, a mixture combining 60 forward primers for TCR Vbeta segments and 13 reverse primers for TCR Jbeta segments was used. The CDR3 region of rearranged TCR beta genes was amplified from genomic DNA with a multiplex PCR assay. The amplified TCR beta libraries were sequenced on the Illumina HiSeq System as 87-base-pair reads. The authors' pipeline ran thus. A later analysis counted approximately 74 million unique TCR beta chains across the 550 to 700 repertoires, and some 11 million of these chains were shared by at least two donors. To remove PCR and sequencing errors, raw reads were error-corrected and collapsed into unique sequences using a nearest-neighbor algorithm that merged closely related sequences. Alignment of CDR3 sequences to IMGT reference sequences was used to assign V, D and J gene segments. For a sequence to be retained, a match of at least six nucleotides was required to both a V gene segment and a J gene segment. A rearrangement counted as productive if the CDR3 had no stop codons and remained in frame with V and J, and every other rearrangement counted as non-productive. Following IMGT convention, CDR3 was defined as the stretch from the second conserved V-encoded cysteine up to the conserved J-encoded phenylalanine. The earlier analysis of about 590 of the donors excluded sequences that lacked an unambiguous match to a single V gene segment. An earlier analysis of about 590 of the donors classified V segments as functional when productive rearrangements were above 56.7% and as segregating when the standard deviation between donors was above 5%. A statistical classification framework was developed to diagnose cytomegalovirus status using the catalog of TCR beta chain sequences. In a later analysis, V and J genes were assigned by comparing TCR nucleotide sequences against IMGT/GENE-DB human TR gene sequences. The TCRdist pipeline was used in a later analysis to assign CDR3 sequences and most-parsimonious VDJ recombination scenarios. In a later analysis, each TCR beta chain was defined by its CDR3 amino acid sequence together with its V-gene family, and reads without a unique V-gene family were excluded. To address suspected cross-contamination and a sequencing artifact, a later analysis removed around 590 highly shared, low-generation-probability nucleotide sequences. For each public chain, a later analysis derived a clonal expansion index from normalized ranks of inferred template counts within each repertoire. A later analysis computed generation probabilities with a VDJ recombination model fitted to out-of-frame rearrangements, and checked the results against IGoR. In a later analysis, hypergeometric tests were used to score TCR-TCR, TCR-HLA and TCR-CMV co-occurrence, with a repertoire-size bias correction applied to TCR pairs. In a later analysis, false discovery rates were estimated by permuting HLA or CMV assignments 20 times. In a later analysis, co-occurring TCRs were grouped using DBSCAN, and TCRdist sequence similarity was added for clustering within HLA-allele-positive subsets. For co-occurrence clustering, repertoires with fewer than 30,000 or more than 120,000 public chains were excluded, along with roughly five repertoires with anomalous nucleotide sharing. Imported from immuneACCESS, the table was reduced by TCRdb to in-frame sequences with V and J called. These copies leave out some clones; in studies compared against another copy, an unresolved V gene accounts for under half, and the cause of the remainder is not known. That table is the source of V, J and clone size, and D and trimming were worked out from the DNA. For this sample there are 65,000 to 70,000 clones; 70% to 80% appear just once. 5.5% to 7.5% of the sample comes from the top ten.

The cohort consisted of 650 to 850 healthy bone marrow donors. Cohort members were all nominally healthy when sampled, although unrecorded immune exposures were likely present. The donor was CMV seronegative and belonged to the group of under 400 seronegative cohort members. A peripheral blood sample was collected from each donor, and TCR beta sequencing was performed on peripheral blood mononuclear cells. The Qiagen DNeasy Blood Extraction Kit was used to extract genomic DNA from the blood cell samples. This entry belongs to a study of cytomegalovirus exposure and HLA in healthy donors (dated by TCRdb to about 2017). A note on the overall study: An earlier analysis of some 600 of the donors reported 276 Gb of sequence data and 95 million to 140 million unique TCR beta sequences obtained from roughly 180 million T cells. Typing coverage differed by locus: A, B, C, DRB1 and DQB1 were typed in about 620-630 donors, DQA1 in 500 to 550, DPA1 in some 610, and DPB1 in around 440. Every repertoire in the discovery cohort had been generated on one and the same sequencing platform. An early release that covered about 600 HLA-typed donors contained approximately 300 gigabases of sequencing data and around 85 million unique TCR sequences. A later analysis re-analyzed previously published TCR beta repertoires from 500 to 700 donors and added high-resolution HLA genotyping to study TCR occurrence patterns. Along with the approximately 670-subject first cohort, a separate validation cohort of around 120 different subjects was used. The aim of the study was to test whether cataloging public T cell receptors could identify signatures of past pathogen exposure. Donor age, sex, ethnicity and CMV serostatus were collected together with the repertoire data. An earlier analysis of more than 450 of the donors used high-throughput TCR beta sequencing to judge whether each TCR beta V gene segment behaved as functional or pseudogenic. The genetic ancestry cluster associated with self-reported Caucasian donors included 70% to 85% of the 350 to 500 genotyped donors. Roughly 5 DR-DQ haplotypes were handled as single units for association and clustering because linkage in the cohort was strong. The study combined high-throughput TCR immunosequencing, statistical association of individual TCRs with disease status, and machine learning to predict cytomegalovirus infection status. In the later analysis, no new phenotypic data were used to find candidate immune exposures; instead, reliance was placed on TCR beta sequences and their occurrence across donors. Among about 390 genotyped donors of the cohort, an average of approximately 250,000 unique TCR beta nucleotide sequences were sequenced per donor, roughly 18% of them non-productive. The study used immunosequencing to profile the T cell repertoires of about 670 subjects and linked those repertoires to cytomegalovirus serostatus. Both class I and class II loci were covered by HLA typing, at four-digit resolution. In a later genetic analysis, genome-wide SNP genotypes for about three fifths of the 666 donors were used, and that subset was treated as a discovery cohort.

After removal of 5 bases from V and 0 bases from J, the junction retains 7 bases not matched to a gene. Per the germline V gene (reference sequence), SEHNR is the CDR1 and FQNEAQ is the CDR2. Including cysteine and phenylalanine, the CDR3 has 16 amino acids. Solely the CDR3 DNA is kept, with 48 bases framed from the first base. Study-level results and caveats: The authors suggested that the approach could potentially be generalized to other disease states and immunological phenotypes. A few of the identified cytomegalovirus-associated TCR beta chains were confirmed in vitro to be specific for cytomegalovirus antigens. A further reported finding was that TCR beta sequences accurately predicted the HLA-A and HLA-B alleles for most subjects in the first cohort. A later genetic analysis reported fewer N-insertions in productive TCRs among donors in an Asian-associated ancestry cluster than the roughly 720-donor mean. In a later analysis, most CMV-associated TCR beta chains were found to appear HLA-restricted, with HLA associations seemingly driven largely by CMV exposure. In a later analysis, HLA-associated TCR beta chains were found to be more clonally expanded and to have lower generation probabilities than equally common non-associated chains. In the study, 150 to 200 TCR beta chains were listed as associated with cytomegalovirus. The classifier was reported to diagnose cytomegalovirus status with high specificity and sensitivity in both the original cohort and the validation cohort. The sequencing pipeline was judged likely to have produced a cluster of highly shared sequence variants as a technical artifact. Roughly uniform sequencing depth across donors was assumed in presence/absence analyses, although this assumption may not hold. Seventeen rarely observed V segments, including chromosome 9 orphons, were excluded from the earlier analysis of a few hundred of the donors because counts were too low. Linkage disequilibrium might explain the correlated functional status among segregating V segments, but an unknown experimental factor could not be excluded. An earlier analysis of around 540 of the donors showed that most TCR beta V segments appeared in productive rearrangements either about 87% or about 30% of the time, which broadly matched IMGT annotations. The only immune exposure information available for the cohort was CMV serostatus. While some public TCRs were present in many individuals, most TCR sequences turned up only very rarely across donors. According to a later analysis, parvovirus B19, influenza, CMV and Epstein-Barr virus appeared linked to several top co-occurrence clusters. Because HLA typing was missing for some donors at each locus, association tests included only the typed subset. According to a later analysis, TCR association rates differed among HLA loci, with DRB1 alleles showing the most associated TCRs and HLA-C alleles showing the fewest. At a false discovery rate of 0.05, a later analysis linked 15,000 to 20,000 TCR beta sequences to specific HLA alleles. When HLA alleles, especially DR and DQ, strongly co-occurred, TCR associations were difficult to assign to individual alleles. An association between a missense DCLRE1C variant and V-gene and J-gene trimming of TCR beta chains was found in a later genetic analysis and replicated in an independent cohort. This cohort had only TCR beta chains sequenced, and the lack of alpha or paired-chain data limited which features could be detected. Because the 87-base-pair reads could not distinguish some IMGT-functional V segments, including TRBV6-2 and TRBV6-3, those segments were excluded.

Sequencing was carried out using PBMCs. This sequence originates from a man aged 45-60 years in good health and CMV-seronegative. The chain is assembled from TRBV7-9 and TRBJ1-1; 9 nucleotides in the junction match TRBD1. Here the CDR3 is given as CASSPTGGRLNTEAFF. The base sequence is TGTGCCAGCAGCCCTACAGGGGGCAGATTGAACACTGAAGCTTTCTTT.